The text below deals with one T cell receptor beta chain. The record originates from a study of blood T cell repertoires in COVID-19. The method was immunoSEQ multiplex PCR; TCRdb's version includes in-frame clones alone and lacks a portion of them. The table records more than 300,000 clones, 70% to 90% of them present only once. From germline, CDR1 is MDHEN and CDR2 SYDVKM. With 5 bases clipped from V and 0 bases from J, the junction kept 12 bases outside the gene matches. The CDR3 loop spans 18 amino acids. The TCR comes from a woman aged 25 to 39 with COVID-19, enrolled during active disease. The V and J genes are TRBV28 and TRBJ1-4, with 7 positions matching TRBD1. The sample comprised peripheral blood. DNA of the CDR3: TGTGCCAGCAGTCGCCCGGGACAGCGGGGGACAACTAATGAAAAACTGTTTTTT. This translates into CASSRPGQRGTTNEKLFF.